This is a list of T cell receptor beta chains from one sample in a study of blood T cell repertoires in COVID-19. Here immunoSEQ multiplex PCR was the method, and the copy in TCRdb shows in-frame clones only, minus some. The sample holds 650,000 to 800,000 clones, about nine tenths seen once. The sample taken for sequencing was peripheral blood. Source of these receptors: a woman under 30 with acute or convalescent COVID-19. Each CDR3 is given with its conserved first and last residue. Rows give clone size only sometimes, using once, few, many, or a class for an expanded clone.

V gene,clone size,CDR3 protein
TRBV29-1,NA,CSVEIATGYNYGYTF
TRBV12-3/TRBV12-4,NA,CASTQGTYGYTF
TRBV5-6,NA,CASSLKIRSSGNTIYF
TRBV5-1,NA,CASSLGSGGAPALYEQYF
TRBV19,NA,CASSIGDKRLMNTEAFF
TRBV7-8,NA,CASSFTSGLLYNEQFF
TRBV4-1,NA,CASSHSVNTEAFF
TRBV4-2,NA,CASSQKANSGGRRSSYNEQFF
TRBV19,NA,CASSPRDKLPGSNQPQHF
TRBV18,NA,CASSHDRGHQPQHF
TRBV5-1,NA,CASSLGTGGSYGYTF
TRBV4-3,once,CASSQAVAVLWTEAFF
TRBV9,NA,CASSEGGQAYGYTF
TRBV7-6,NA,CASSLWGDRQSYEQYF
TRBV15,NA,CATSKGGQGAWDGYTF
TRBV5-8,NA,CASHGEGYTEAFF
TRBV13,NA,CASSGTGWDTIYF
TRBV2,NA,CASSDGGRSGAQHF
TRBV5-1,NA,CASSRQVGNSPLHF
TRBV28,NA,CASTPRTGNGYTF
TRBV2,NA,CASSEGPRGAFF
TRBV7-6,NA,CASSSGQKRESNQPQHF
TRBV12-3/TRBV12-4,few,CASSRGDQPQHF
TRBV9,NA,CASSTPMRGANYGYTF
TRBV18,NA,CASSRTGGGGTEAFF
TRBV19,NA,CASSPRTDQPQHF
TRBV9,NA,CASSVESGANYGYTF
TRBV12-5,NA,CASGLVTSRQGTNEKLFF
TRBV18,NA,CASSRVNTEAFF
TRBV2,NA,CASSKASSRRINYGYTF
TRBV29-1,NA,CSVASPQGWSYEQYF
TRBV9,NA,CASSVGYYNEQFF
TRBV27,NA,CASTLIRDSSMNTEAFF
TRBV9,once,CASSVPHGGNTEAFF
TRBV21-1,once,CASTRTGSEAFF
TRBV12-3/TRBV12-4,NA,CASSLEQSYEQYF
TRBV4-2,NA,CASSSGNIDGYTF
TRBV4-1,once,CASSHPGGVGYTF
TRBV2,NA,CASRPPGGPGTEAFF
TRBV30,NA,CAWNRDNSPLHF
TRBV9,NA,CASSVVEDTQYF
TRBV6-1,once,CASSERGTGDGGYTF
TRBV24-1,NA,CATSDRQGGYNEQFF
TRBV20-1,NA,CSASEYLDTEAFF
TRBV3-1/TRBV3-2,NA,CASSPETGELRVNTEAFF
TRBV5-6,NA,CASSPGISSTDTQYF
TRBV5-1,NA,CASRESGEKLFF
TRBV6-1,NA,CASSEGGGIYGYTF
TRBV18,NA,CASSPETGGSEAFF
TRBV6-5,NA,CASSPAGIGSPLHF